The present T cell receptor beta chain was sequenced within a study of cytomegalovirus exposure and HLA in healthy donors. This clone has only a few counts. Its antigen is currently unknown. With V trimmed by 4 bases and J by 7 bases, 10 bases remained unmatched. CDR3 length equals 13 residues. Germline V gene data show CDR1 as SQVTM and CDR2 as ANQGSEA. The PCR ran on 60 Vbeta and 13 Jbeta primers. Here immunoSEQ multiplex PCR was the method, and the copy in TCRdb shows in-frame clones only, minus some. The sample carries 25,000 to 40,000 clones, roughly 60% recorded once. Study-wide findings and caveats: Accurate prediction of HLA-A and HLA-B alleles (for most subjects) was reportedly achieved from TCR beta sequences. It was about 180 TCR beta chains that were listed as cytomegalovirus-associated. TCR beta sequences numbering 15,000 to 20,000 were associated with HLA alleles at 0.05 false discovery rate in a later analysis.

Sequencing used PBMCs. The chain combines TRBV29-1 with TRBJ2-7; 7 positions agree with TRBD2. This sequence was found in a man aged 50 to 60 in good health and CMV-seropositive. CDR3 sequence (DNA): TGCAGCGTTGCTCTCCGACTAGCTGGGGAGCAGTACTTC. This sequence encodes CSVALRLAGEQYF.